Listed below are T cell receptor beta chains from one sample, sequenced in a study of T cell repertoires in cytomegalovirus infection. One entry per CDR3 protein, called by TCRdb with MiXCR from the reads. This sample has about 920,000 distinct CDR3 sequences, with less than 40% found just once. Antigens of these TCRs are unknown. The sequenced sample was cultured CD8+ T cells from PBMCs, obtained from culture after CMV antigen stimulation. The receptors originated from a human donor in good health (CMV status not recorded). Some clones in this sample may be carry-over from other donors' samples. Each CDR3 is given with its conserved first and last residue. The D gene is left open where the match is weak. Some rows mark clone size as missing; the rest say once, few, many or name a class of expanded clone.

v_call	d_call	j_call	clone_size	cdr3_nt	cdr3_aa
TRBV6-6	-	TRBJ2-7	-	TGTGCCAGCAGTGCAATCCAGGGGCCGGCCTACGAGCAGTACTTC	CASSAIQGPAYEQYF
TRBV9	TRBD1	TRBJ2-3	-	TGTGCCAGCAGCGCCTGGGACAGGGTGTCAGATACGCAGTATTTT	CASSAWDRVSDTQYF
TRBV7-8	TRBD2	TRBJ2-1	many	TGTGCCAGCAGCTTACCAGGGACTAGCGGGGGAGGCAATGAGCAGTTCTTC	CASSLPGTSGGGNEQFF
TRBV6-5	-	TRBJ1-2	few	TGTGCCAGCAGTTACTCGGGTCGGGCTGGGGGCTACACCTTC	CASSYSGRAGGYTF
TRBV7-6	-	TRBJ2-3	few	TGTGCCAGCAGCTTACGGGGGCAGGGGGTCGATACGCAGTATTTT	CASSLRGQGVDTQYF
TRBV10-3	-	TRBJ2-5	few	TGTGCCATCAGTGAGTCGGGAACGCAAGAGACCCAGTACTTC	CAISESGTQETQYF
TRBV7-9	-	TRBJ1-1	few	TGTGCCAGCACCTCTATTAACACTGAAGCTTTCTTT	CASTSINTEAFF
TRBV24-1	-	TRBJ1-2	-	TGTGCCACCAGTGATTCCGGGACTCCCTACGGCTACACCTTC	CATSDSGTPYGYTF
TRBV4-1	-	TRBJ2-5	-	TGCGCCAGCAGCCAACAGGGGCATGGGGAGACCCAGTACTTC	CASSQQGHGETQYF
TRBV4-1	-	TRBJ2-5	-	TGCGCCAGCAGCCAAGATTACACAGGAAGCCACCAAGAGACCCAGTACTTC	CASSQDYTGSHQETQYF
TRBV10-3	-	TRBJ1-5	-	TGTGCCATCAGTGAGCGGGGAGTGCAGGGCAATCAGCCCCAGCATTTT	CAISERGVQGNQPQHF
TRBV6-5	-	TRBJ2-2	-	TGTGCCAGCAGTTACTCGGCAGGGGCCGGCGGGGAGCTGTTTTTT	CASSYSAGAGGELFF
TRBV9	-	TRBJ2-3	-	TGTGCCAGCAGCGGGGGGGCGATCGGAGATACGCAGTATTTT	CASSGGAIGDTQYF
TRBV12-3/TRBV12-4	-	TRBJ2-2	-	TGTGCCGGAGGGGGGCTTTACACCGGGGAGCTGTTTTTT	CAGGGLYTGELFF
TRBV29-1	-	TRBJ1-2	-	TGCAGCGTTGAAGAGCCCAGCTATGGCTACACCTTC	CSVEEPSYGYTF
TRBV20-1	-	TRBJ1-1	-	TGCAGTGCGCCGCCTGCCAGGGACACTGAAGCTTTCTTT	CSAPPARDTEAFF
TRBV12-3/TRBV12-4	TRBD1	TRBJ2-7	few	TGTGCCAGCAGTGTGACAGGGGGCGATTACGAGCAGTACTTC	CASSVTGGDYEQYF
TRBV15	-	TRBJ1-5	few	TGTGCCACCAGCAGAGATAGAGGGATCAATCAGCCCCAGCATTTT	CATSRDRGINQPQHF
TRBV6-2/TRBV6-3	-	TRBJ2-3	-	TGTGCCAGCAGTATGGGTAATATTGTCGCGACCAAGTGGGATACGCAGTATTTT	CASSMGNIVATKWDTQYF
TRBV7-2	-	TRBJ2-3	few	TGTGCCAGCAGCTTACTCGCGGGGCCTAGCACAGATACGCAGTATTTT	CASSLLAGPSTDTQYF
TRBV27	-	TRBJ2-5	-	TGTGCCAGCAGTTTATCGATACAAGAGACCCAGCACTTC	CASSLSIQETQHF
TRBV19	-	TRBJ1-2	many	TGTGCCAGTAGGAGAAATTATGGCTACACCTTC	CASRRNYGYTF
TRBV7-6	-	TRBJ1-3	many	TGTGCCAGCAGCCCCGAGCCACAGGGAAACACCATATATTTT	CASSPEPQGNTIYF
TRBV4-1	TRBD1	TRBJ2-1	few	TGTGCCAGCAGTCCTGATGGACAGGGGGTTGACAATGAGCAGTTCTTC	CASSPDGQGVDNEQFF
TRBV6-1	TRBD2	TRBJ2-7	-	TGTGCCAGCAGTGAGGTACTAGCGGGGGGGTACGAGCAGTACTTC	CASSEVLAGGYEQYF
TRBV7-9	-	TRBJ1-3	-	TGTGCCAGCTCACATGGTCAGGCGTCCTCTGGAAACACCATATATTTT	CASSHGQASSGNTIYF
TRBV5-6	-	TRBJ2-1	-	TGTGCCAGCAGCCATCAGGGTCCCTACAATGAGCAGTTCTTC	CASSHQGPYNEQFF
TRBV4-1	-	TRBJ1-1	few	TGCGCCAGCAGCCAAGGGGGGATCCCTGAAGCTTTCTTT	CASSQGGIPEAFF
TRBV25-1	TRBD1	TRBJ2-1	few	TGTGCCAGCAGTGAATATGCCCCACAGGGGGCGGGCAATGAGCAGTTCTTC	CASSEYAPQGAGNEQFF